These 19 T cell receptor beta chains were sequenced from one sample in a study of blood T cell repertoires in COVID-19. Some clones are missing from TCRdb's copy, which holds only in-frame ones; the method was immunoSEQ multiplex PCR. The sample has around 150,000 clones, around 80% seen once; the top ten hold about 5.6%. Sequenced: PBMCs or T cells enriched from blood (not recorded which). The receptor source for this set is a man in his forties or fifties who had recovered from COVID-19.

V usage is TRBV6-2 or TRBV6-3 and J usage is TRBJ2-3; TRBD2 is a possible D gene (5 bases). The CDR3 extends over 15 amino acids. V was pared by 0 bases and J by 0 bases, with 7 bases between. Germline CDR1 reads MNHEY; CDR2 reads SVGEGT. The CDR3 DNA reads TGTGCCAGCAGTTACTCAGCGGTGAGCACAGATACGCAGTATTTT. This encodes CASSYSAVSTDTQYF.

The J gene is TRBJ2-3, the V gene TRBV7-2, with TRBD2 matching 9 bases. The CDR3 is 19 amino acids. Germline values: CDR1 SGHTA, CDR2 FQGNSA. Losses at the gene ends were 1 base for V and 4 bases for J; bases not matched to a gene: 15. CDR3 DNA sequence: TGTGCCAGCAGCTTAGGCGCTGCGGGCGGGGGGGCCCGGGCAGATACGCAGTATTTT. This encodes CASSLGAAGGGARADTQYF.

J is TRBJ2-5 and V is TRBV5-1, with TRBD2 matching over 13 bases. CDR1 is SGHRS and CDR2 is YFSETQ in the germline V gene. V was clipped by 2 bases and J by 5 bases; unmatched bases: 6. The CDR3 loop spans 16 amino acids. The CDR3 DNA reads as TGCGCCAGCAGCTTTACTAGCGGGGGGGCATGGGAGACCCAGTACTTC. This sequence encodes CASSFTSGGAWETQYF.

This chain links TRBV6-1 with TRBJ1-5; D might be TRBD1 (5 bases). The V gene's germline CDR1 is MNHNS and CDR2 SASEGT. V was trimmed by 2 bases and J by 7 bases, leaving 12 bases between them. This CDR3 contains 14 residues. The CDR3 reads CASSEQGREQPQHF. CDR3 DNA: TGTGCCAGCAGTGAACAGGGACGGGAGCAGCCCCAGCATTTT.

CDR3 bases: TGTGCCAGTAGTAAGATTACGCAGGGCCGGGATGGCTACACCTTC. Translating gives CASSKITQGRDGYTF. The chain combines TRBV19 with TRBJ1-2, with D possibly matching TRBD1 (5 bases). Germline CDR1 LNHDA, CDR2 SQIVND (reference sequence). Trimming took 4 bases from V and 6 from J, leaving 18 bases between them. The CDR3 loop spans 15 amino acids.

The chain has TRBV30 and TRBJ1-6; D unclear. Germline CDR1 and CDR2: GTSNPN and SVGIG (reference sequence). The CDR3 is 14 amino acids. The V and J ends lost 0 bases and 10 bases respectively, with 13 bases between them. The CDR3 coding sequence is TGTGCCTGGAGTGTTACGAGGGAGAACTCACCCCTCCACTTT. Protein sequence: CAWSVTRENSPLHF. Full variable domain (rest looked up from reference TRBV30 and TRBJ1-6): SQTIHQWPATLVQPVGSPLSLECTVEGTSNPNLYWYRQAAGRGLQLLFYSVGIGQISSEVPQNLSASRPQDRQFILSSKKLLLSDSGFYLCAWSVTRENSPLHFGNGTRLTVT.

The chain employs TRBV30 and TRBJ2-5; 8 positions agree with TRBD2. There are 16 residues in the CDR3. The J segment lost 4 bases and the V segment lost 0 bases, leaving 10 bases of the junction unmatched. From germline, CDR1 is GTSNPN and CDR2 SVGIG (reference sequence). CDR3 sequence reads: CAWSVTGGPIGETQYF. CDR3 sequence (DNA): TGTGCCTGGAGTGTAACGGGGGGGCCTATCGGAGAGACCCAGTACTTC. Drawing the rest from reference TRBV30 and TRBJ2-5, the complete variable domain is SQTIHQWPATLVQPVGSPLSLECTVEGTSNPNLYWYRQAAGRGLQLLFYSVGIGQISSEVPQNLSASRPQDRQFILSSKKLLLSDSGFYLCAWSVTGGPIGETQYFGPGTRLLVL.

V is TRBV10-2 and J is TRBJ2-5; D perhaps matches TRBD2 (6 bases). The V gene's germline CDR1 is WSHSY and CDR2 SAAADI. V was shortened by 7 bases and J by 5 bases, with 14 bases between the two germline ends. The length of the CDR3 is 13 residues. Here the CDR3 reads CASKRAGGETQYF. The CDR3, as DNA: TGCGCCAGCAAGCGGGCAGGAGGGGAGACCCAGTACTTC.

The gene calls are TRBV6-5 and TRBJ2-7, with D possibly being TRBD2 (6 bases). Per the germline V gene, CDR1 is MNHEY and CDR2 is SVGAGI. This CDR3 spans 12 amino acids. CDR3 residues: CVAKEGSYEQYF. The CDR3 DNA follows: TGTGTCGCGAAGGAGGGCTCCTACGAGCAGTACTTC.

The chain combines TRBV27 with TRBJ1-1, with D tentatively TRBD1 (5 bases). The CDR3 covers 15 residues. The V gene's germline CDR1 is MNHEY and CDR2 SMNVEV (reference sequence). V shed 6 bases and J shed 1 base, with 15 bases lying between them. Here the CDR3 reads CASRVIGGGNTEAFF. DNA for the CDR3: TGTGCCAGCAGAGTAATCGGGGGGGGGAACACTGAAGCTTTCTTT.

The gene calls are TRBV15 and TRBJ1-5, with 7 bases fitting TRBD1. This CDR3 has 15 residues. Germline values: CDR1 LNHNV, CDR2 YYDKDF (reference sequence). The V segment lost 0 bases and the J segment 4 bases; nucleotides outside the gene matches: 3. The CDR3 region has the DNA TGTGCCACCAGCAGAGATGGGACAGAGAATCAGCCCCAGCATTTT. This codes for CATSRDGTENQPQHF.

This clone was recorded a few times. The chain links TRBV6-5 to TRBJ2-7, with D possibly being TRBD1 (5 bases). The V and J ends lost 4 bases and 7 bases respectively, with 11 bases between them. The CDR3 runs 12 residues. Germline V lookup: CDR1 MNHEY, CDR2 SVGAGI. Here the CDR3 DNA reads TGTGCCAGCAGTTCACAAGGGGCAGAGCAGTACTTC. Translating it yields CASSSQGAEQYF.

V gene TRBV4-2 combines with J gene TRBJ1-2, with 8 bases identical to TRBD1. The CDR3 length is 16 residues. V was clipped by 4 bases and J by 6 bases; unmatched bases: 13. Germline CDR1 and CDR2: LGHNA and YNFKEQ. The CDR3 DNA is TGTGCCAGCAGCCGTCAGCTCGGGACAGGTACTAATGGCTACACCTTC. This gives the protein CASSRQLGTGTNGYTF.

The chain recombines TRBV2 with TRBJ1-5; possibly TRBD1 for D (5 bases). Between the trimmed V and J ends, which lost 6 bases and 4 bases, there was a span of 7 bases. The CDR3 runs to 12 residues. The germline V gene encodes CDR1 SNHLY and CDR2 FYNNEI. DNA for the CDR3: TGTGCCAGCAGCAGGGTTAATCAGCCCCAGCATTTT. Translated, it gives CASSRVNQPQHF.

The J gene is TRBJ1-2, the V gene TRBV2; D gene uncertain. Trimming shortened V by 8 bases and J by 7 bases, and 20 bases separated the two germline ends. Per germline, CDR1 SNHLY and CDR2 FYNNEI. This CDR3 region has 14 residues. The CDR3 sequence is CASVTPPESGGYTF. In nucleotides, the CDR3 is TGTGCCAGCGTCACTCCGCCCGAGTCTGGTGGCTACACCTTC.

The CDR3 sequence is CASTGTHANVLTF. For the CDR3, the DNA is TGTGCCAGCACGGGAACGCACGCCAACGTCCTGACTTTC. The gene calls are TRBV2 and TRBJ2-6; the D gene is possibly TRBD2 (5 bases). Deletions cut 7 bases from V and 7 bases from J, with 11 bases between. This CDR3 has 13 residues. Per the germline V gene, CDR1 is SNHLY and CDR2 is FYNNEI. Supplemented by reference TRBV2 and TRBJ2-6, the full variable domain reads EPEVTQTPSHQVTQMGQEVILRCVPISNHLYFYWYRQILGQKVEFLVSFYNNEISEKSEIFDDQFSVERPDGSNFTLKIRSTKLEDSAMYFCASTGTHANVLTFGAGSRLTVL.

J is TRBJ2-5 and V is TRBV10-1, with 11 nucleotides matching TRBD2. The V gene end was trimmed by 5 bases and the J gene end by 2 bases; junction bases not matched to a gene: 4. This CDR3 has 15 amino acids. CDR1 and CDR2 (germline): WNHNN, SYGVQD (reference sequence). CDR3: CASSLGTSGQETQYF. CDR3 sequence (DNA): TGCGCCAGCAGTTTGGGGACTAGCGGACAAGAGACCCAGTACTTC.

The chain joins TRBV10-2 to TRBJ2-5, with D possibly matching TRBD2 (5 bases). CDR3 size: 14 residues. V was shortened by 3 bases and J by 4 bases, with 12 bases between the two germline ends. Germline V lookup: CDR1 WSHSY, CDR2 SAAADI. The CDR3 region is CASSEGLARETQYF. The DNA of the CDR3 is TGCGCCAGCAGTGAAGGCCTAGCCCGAGAGACCCAGTACTTC.

V and J are TRBV7-8 and TRBJ1-2; TRBD1 agrees at 10 bases. The length of the CDR3 is 16 residues. V trimming: 4 bases; J trimming: 3 bases; junction bases outside the gene matches: 8. The V gene's germline CDR1 is SGHVS and CDR2 FQNEAQ. The CDR3 reads CASSSYTGTGDYGYTF. The CDR3 coding sequence is TGTGCCAGCAGCTCGTACACCGGGACAGGGGACTATGGCTACACCTTC. The variable domain in full, completed from reference TRBV7-8 and TRBJ1-2, reads GAGVSQSPRYKVAKRGQDVALRCDPISGHVSLFWYQQALGQGPEFLTYFQNEAQLDKSGLPSDRFFAERPEGSVSTLKIQRTQQEDSAVYLCASSSYTGTGDYGYTFGSGTRLTVV.